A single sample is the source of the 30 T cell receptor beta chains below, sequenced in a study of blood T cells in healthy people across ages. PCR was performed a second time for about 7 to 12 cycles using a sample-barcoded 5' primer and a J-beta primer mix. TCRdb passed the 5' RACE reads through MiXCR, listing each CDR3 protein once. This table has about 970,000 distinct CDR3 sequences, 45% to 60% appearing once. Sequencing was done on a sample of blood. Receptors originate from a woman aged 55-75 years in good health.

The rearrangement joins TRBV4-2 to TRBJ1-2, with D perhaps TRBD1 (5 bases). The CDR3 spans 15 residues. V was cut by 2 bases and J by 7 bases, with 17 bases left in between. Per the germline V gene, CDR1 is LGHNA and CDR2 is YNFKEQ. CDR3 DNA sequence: TGTGCCAGCAGCCAACGTCCGGATCGTACAGGTGGCTACACCTTC. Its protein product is CASSQRPDRTGGYTF.

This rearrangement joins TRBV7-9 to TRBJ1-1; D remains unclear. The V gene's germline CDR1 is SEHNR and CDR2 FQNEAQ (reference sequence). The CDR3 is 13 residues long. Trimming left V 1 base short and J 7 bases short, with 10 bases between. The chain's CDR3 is CASSLVQLSEAFF. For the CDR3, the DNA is TGTGCCAGCAGCTTAGTGCAGCTGAGTGAAGCTTTCTTT. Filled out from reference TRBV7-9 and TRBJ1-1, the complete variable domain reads DTGVSQNPRHKITKRGQNVTFRCDPISEHNRLYWYRQTLGQGPEFLTYFQNEAQLEKSRLLSDRFSAERPKGSFSTLEIQRTEQGDSAMYLCASSLVQLSEAFFGQGTRLTVV.

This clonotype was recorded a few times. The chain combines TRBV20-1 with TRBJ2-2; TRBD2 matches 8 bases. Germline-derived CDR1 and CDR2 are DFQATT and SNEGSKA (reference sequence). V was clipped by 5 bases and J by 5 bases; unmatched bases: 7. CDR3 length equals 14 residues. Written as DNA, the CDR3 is TGCAGTGCTCAGACCCAGCGGGAGACCGGGGAGCTGTTTTTT. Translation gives CSAQTQRETGELFF.

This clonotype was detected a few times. The CDR3 spells CASSVGTENTGELFF. In DNA, the CDR3 is TGTGCCAGCAGCGTCGGGACAGAAAACACCGGGGAGCTGTTTTTT. The rearrangement uses TRBV5-6 and TRBJ2-2, with TRBD1 identical over 7 bases. Germline V CDR1 and CDR2: SGHDT, YYEEEE. The CDR3 runs 15 residues. V lost 4 bases, J lost 2 bases, and 5 bases stayed unmatched.

The CDR3: CASKPDRANTIYF. The CDR3 region has the DNA TGTGCCAGCAAACCGGACAGGGCGAACACCATATATTTT. The chain joins TRBV2 to TRBJ1-3; 8 bases are a match to TRBD1. The germline CDR1 and CDR2 sequences are SNHLY and FYNNEI. J lost 7 bases, V lost 7 bases, and 6 bases had no gene match. The CDR3 is 13 amino acids.

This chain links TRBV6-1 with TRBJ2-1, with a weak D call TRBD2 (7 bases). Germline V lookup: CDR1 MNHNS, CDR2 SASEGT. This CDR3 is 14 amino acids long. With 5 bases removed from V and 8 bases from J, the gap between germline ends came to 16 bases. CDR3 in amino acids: CASSTGGRPYEQFF. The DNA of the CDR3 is TGTGCCAGCAGTACCGGGGGGCGACCCTATGAGCAGTTCTTC.

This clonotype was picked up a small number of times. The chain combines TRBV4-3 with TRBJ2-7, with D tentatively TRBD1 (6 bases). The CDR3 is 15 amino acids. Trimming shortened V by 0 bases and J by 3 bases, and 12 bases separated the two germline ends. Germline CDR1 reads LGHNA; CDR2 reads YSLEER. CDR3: CASSQDEDSYYEQYF. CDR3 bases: TGCGCCAGCAGCCAAGATGAGGACAGTTACTACGAGCAGTACTTC.

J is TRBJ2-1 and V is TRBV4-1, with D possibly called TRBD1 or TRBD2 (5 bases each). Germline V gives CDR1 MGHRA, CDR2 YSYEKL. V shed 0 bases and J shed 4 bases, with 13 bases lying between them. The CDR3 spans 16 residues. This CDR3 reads CASSQDTGLLYNEQFF. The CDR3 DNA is TGCGCCAGCAGCCAAGATACGGGGCTGCTATACAATGAGCAGTTCTTC.

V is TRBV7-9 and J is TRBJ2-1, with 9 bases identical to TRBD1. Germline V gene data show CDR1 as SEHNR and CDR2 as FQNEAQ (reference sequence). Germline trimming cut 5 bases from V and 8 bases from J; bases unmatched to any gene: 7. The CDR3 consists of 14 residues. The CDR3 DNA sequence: TGTGCCAGCAGCGGACGGGACAGGGACCATGAGCAGTTCTTC. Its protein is CASSGRDRDHEQFF.

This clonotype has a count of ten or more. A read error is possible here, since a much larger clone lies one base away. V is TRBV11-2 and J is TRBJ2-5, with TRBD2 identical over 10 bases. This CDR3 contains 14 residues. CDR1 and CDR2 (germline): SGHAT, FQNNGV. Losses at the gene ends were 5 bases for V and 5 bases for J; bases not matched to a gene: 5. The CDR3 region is CASSVLAGVETQYF. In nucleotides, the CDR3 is TGTGCCAGCAGCGTCCTAGCGGGAGTTGAGACCCAGTACTTC.

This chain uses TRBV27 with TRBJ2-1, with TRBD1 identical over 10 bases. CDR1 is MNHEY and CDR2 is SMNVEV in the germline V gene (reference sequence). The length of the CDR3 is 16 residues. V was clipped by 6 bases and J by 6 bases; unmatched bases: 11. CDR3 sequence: CASRYAGTGEGNEQFF. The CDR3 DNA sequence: TGTGCCAGCAGATATGCCGGGACAGGGGAGGGCAATGAGCAGTTCTTC.

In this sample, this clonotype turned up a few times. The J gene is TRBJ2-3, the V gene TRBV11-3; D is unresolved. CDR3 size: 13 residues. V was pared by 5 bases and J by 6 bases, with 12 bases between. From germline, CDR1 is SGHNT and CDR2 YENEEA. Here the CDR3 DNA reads TGTGCCAGCAGCAGTGGCGACGGGGATACGCAGTATTTT. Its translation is CASSSGDGDTQYF.

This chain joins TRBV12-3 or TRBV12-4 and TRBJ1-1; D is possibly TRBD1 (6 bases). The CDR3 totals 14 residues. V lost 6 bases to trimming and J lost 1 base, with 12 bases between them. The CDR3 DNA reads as TGTGCCAGCAGCAACAGGGTGTCGAACACTGAAGCTTTCTTT. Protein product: CASSNRVSNTEAFF.

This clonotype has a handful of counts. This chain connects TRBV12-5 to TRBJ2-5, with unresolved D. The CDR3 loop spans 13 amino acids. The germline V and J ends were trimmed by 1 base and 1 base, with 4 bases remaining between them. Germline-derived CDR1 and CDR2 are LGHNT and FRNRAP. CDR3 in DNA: TGTGCTAGTGGTTTGGGGACCCAAGAGACCCAGTACTTC. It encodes CASGLGTQETQYF.

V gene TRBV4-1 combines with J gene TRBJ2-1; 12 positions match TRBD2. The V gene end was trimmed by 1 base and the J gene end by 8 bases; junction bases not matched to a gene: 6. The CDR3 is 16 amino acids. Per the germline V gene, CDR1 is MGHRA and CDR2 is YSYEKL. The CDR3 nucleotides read TGCGCCAGCAGCCAAGGGACTAGCGGGATTCGCGATGAGCAGTTCTTC. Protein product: CASSQGTSGIRDEQFF.

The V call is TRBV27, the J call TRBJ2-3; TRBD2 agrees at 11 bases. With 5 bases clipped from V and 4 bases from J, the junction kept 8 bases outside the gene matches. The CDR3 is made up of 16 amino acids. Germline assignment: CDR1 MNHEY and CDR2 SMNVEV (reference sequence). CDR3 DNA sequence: TGTGCCAGCAGTCCCAACCGACTAGCGGGACCAGATACGCAGTATTTT. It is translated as CASSPNRLAGPDTQYF.

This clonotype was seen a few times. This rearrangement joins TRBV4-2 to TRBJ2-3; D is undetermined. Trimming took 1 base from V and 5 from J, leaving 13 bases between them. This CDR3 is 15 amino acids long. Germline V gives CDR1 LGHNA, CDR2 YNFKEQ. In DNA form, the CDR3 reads TGTGCCAGCAGCCAAGTACCCCAAGACGGAGATACGCAGTATTTT. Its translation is CASSQVPQDGDTQYF.

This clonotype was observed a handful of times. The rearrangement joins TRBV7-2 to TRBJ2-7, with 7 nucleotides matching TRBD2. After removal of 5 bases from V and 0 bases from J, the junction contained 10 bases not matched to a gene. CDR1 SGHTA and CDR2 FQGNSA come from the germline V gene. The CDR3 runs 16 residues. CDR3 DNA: TGTGCCAGCAGCCCCAGCGGGGTCAAGAGCTCCTACGAGCAGTACTTC. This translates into CASSPSGVKSSYEQYF.

The CDR3 DNA sequence: TGCGCCAGCAGCCAAGGAATAAGTGGCGCCTACGAGCAGTACTTC. Translation gives CASSQGISGAYEQYF. This rearrangement joins TRBV4-3 to TRBJ2-5; D remains ambiguous. The J call could be wrong; TRBJ2-7 is a better fit for the DNA end. The CDR3 runs 15 residues. Per germline, CDR1 LGHNA and CDR2 YSLEER.

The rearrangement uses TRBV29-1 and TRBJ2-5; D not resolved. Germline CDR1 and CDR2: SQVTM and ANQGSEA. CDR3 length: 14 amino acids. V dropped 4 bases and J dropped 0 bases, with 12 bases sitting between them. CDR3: CSVAQVRDQETQYF. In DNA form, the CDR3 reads TGCAGCGTTGCCCAGGTGCGCGACCAAGAGACCCAGTACTTC.

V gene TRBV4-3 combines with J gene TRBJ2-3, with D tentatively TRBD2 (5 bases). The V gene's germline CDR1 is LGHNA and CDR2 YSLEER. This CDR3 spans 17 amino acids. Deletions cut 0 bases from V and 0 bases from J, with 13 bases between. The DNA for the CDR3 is TGCGCCAGCAGCCAAGAGGGCAGCGGTTCTAGCACAGATACGCAGTATTTT. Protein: CASSQEGSGSSTDTQYF.

CDR3 loop: CASSPLQGAGETQYF. As DNA, the CDR3 is TGTGCCAGCTCACCATTACAGGGAGCAGGGGAGACCCAGTACTTC. The rearrangement joins TRBV18 to TRBJ2-5; tentatively, D is TRBD1 (6 bases). Germline V gene sequence: CDR1 KGHSH, CDR2 LQKENI. The CDR3 is 15 residues long. The V gene lost 2 bases and the J gene lost 5 bases, with 15 bases spanning the gap.

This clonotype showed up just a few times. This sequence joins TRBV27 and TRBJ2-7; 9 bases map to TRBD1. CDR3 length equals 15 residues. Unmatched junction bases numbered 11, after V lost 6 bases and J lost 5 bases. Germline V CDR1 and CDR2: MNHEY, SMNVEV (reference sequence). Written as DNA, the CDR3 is TGTGCCAGCAGGTTCATAGGGGGGACAGGGAACGAGCAGTACTTC. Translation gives CASRFIGGTGNEQYF.

This CDR3 is CASSLEILRDEQFF. DNA of the CDR3: TGTGCCAGCAGCTTGGAGATTCTCCGGGATGAGCAGTTCTTC. V usage is TRBV5-5 and J usage is TRBJ2-1; D is ambiguous. V lost 0 bases, J lost 8 bases, and 12 bases lay in between. The CDR3 is 14 amino acids. The germline CDR1 and CDR2 sequences are SGHKS and YYEKEE (reference sequence).

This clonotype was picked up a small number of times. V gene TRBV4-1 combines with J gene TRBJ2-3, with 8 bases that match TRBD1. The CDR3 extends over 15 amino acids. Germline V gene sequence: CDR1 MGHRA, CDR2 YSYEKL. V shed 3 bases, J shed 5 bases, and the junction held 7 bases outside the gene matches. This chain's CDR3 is CASSHPGQGKDTQYF. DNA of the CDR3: TGCGCCAGCAGCCACCCTGGACAGGGCAAAGATACGCAGTATTTT.

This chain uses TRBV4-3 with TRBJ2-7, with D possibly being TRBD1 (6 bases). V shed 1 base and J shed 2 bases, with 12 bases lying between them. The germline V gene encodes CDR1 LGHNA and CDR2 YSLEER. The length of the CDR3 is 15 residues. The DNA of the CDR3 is TGCGCCAGCAGCCAAGCGGCAGGGGCTGCCTACGAGCAGTACTTC. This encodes CASSQAAGAAYEQYF.

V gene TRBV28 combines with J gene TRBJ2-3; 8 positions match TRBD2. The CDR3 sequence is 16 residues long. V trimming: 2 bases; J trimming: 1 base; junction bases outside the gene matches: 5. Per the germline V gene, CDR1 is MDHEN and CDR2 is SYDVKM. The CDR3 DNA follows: TGTGCCAGCAGTTTAGCGGGAGGCGTCGGCACAGATACGCAGTATTTT. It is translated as CASSLAGGVGTDTQYF.

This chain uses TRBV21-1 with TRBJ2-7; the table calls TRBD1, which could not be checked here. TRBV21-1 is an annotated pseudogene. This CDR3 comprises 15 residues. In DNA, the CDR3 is TGTGCCAGCAGCAAGGACAGGGACGAGCTCTACGAGCAGTACTTC. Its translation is CASSKDRDELYEQYF.

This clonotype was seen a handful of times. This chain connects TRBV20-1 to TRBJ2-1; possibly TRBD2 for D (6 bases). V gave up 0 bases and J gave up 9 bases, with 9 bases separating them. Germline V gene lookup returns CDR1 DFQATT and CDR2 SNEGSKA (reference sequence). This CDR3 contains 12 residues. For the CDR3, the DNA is TGCAGTGCTAGAGAGCGGGACTTTGAGCAGTTCTTC. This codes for CSARERDFEQFF.

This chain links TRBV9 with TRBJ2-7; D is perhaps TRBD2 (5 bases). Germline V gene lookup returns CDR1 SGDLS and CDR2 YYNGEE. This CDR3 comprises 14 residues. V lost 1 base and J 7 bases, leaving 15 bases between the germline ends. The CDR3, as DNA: TGTGCCAGCAGCGTAAGCGGAACCACGAGGGAGCAGTACTTC. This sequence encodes CASSVSGTTREQYF.